One and the same sample provided the 29 T cell receptor beta chains below, sequenced in a study. TCRdb reprocessed the reads via MiXCR and lists one record per CDR3 protein. The data contain nearly 15,000 distinct CDR3 sequences, around 34% of them seen just once; the ten biggest clones take up roughly 16%. Sequencing was performed on blood. The receptors here all came from a human donor.

This clonotype was counted many times. The chain is built from TRBV4-3 and TRBJ2-7; no clear D. Germline lookup yields CDR1 LGHNA and CDR2 YSLEER. The CDR3 spans 15 residues. Trimming removed 1 base from V and 2 bases from J, with 12 bases in between. CDR3: CASSQASRGPYEQYF. The DNA for the CDR3 is TGCGCCAGCAGCCAAGCATCCCGAGGCCCCTACGAGCAGTACTTC.

This clonotype was detected ten times or more. The chain couples TRBV4-3 to TRBJ2-3; TRBD2 agrees at 14 bases. This CDR3 comprises 18 residues. The V segment lost 0 bases and the J segment 4 bases; nucleotides outside the gene matches: 6. Germline V CDR1 and CDR2: LGHNA, YSLEER. CDR3 sequence reads: CASSQDRLAGGPADTQYF. CDR3 DNA sequence: TGCGCCAGCAGCCAAGATAGACTAGCGGGAGGGCCGGCAGATACGCAGTATTTT.

Sample share makes this clonotype medium-sized. The gene calls are TRBV4-2 and TRBJ1-1; 7 nucleotides line up with TRBD1. The V gene's germline CDR1 is LGHNA and CDR2 YNFKEQ. The CDR3 runs to 14 residues. Losses at the gene ends were 0 bases for V and 4 bases for J; bases not matched to a gene: 2. DNA of the CDR3: TGTGCCAGCAGCCAAGATCAGGGGGGCACTGAAGCTTTCTTT. Amino acids: CASSQDQGGTEAFF.

The DNA for the CDR3 is TGTGCCAGCAGTCCAAACATTGGGGGTGACACTGAAGCTTTCTTT. Translating gives CASSPNIGGDTEAFF. The chain joins TRBV12-3 or TRBV12-4 to TRBJ1-1; perhaps TRBD1 as D (5 bases). This CDR3 is 15 amino acids long. V was shortened by 5 bases and J by 3 bases, with 16 bases between the two germline ends.

This clonotype was observed many times. The J gene is TRBJ2-7, the V gene TRBV13, with D perhaps TRBD1 (6 bases). CDR1 PRHDT and CDR2 FYEKMQ come from the germline V gene (reference sequence). This CDR3 comprises 16 residues. V was clipped by 4 bases and J by 2 bases, with 18 bases between them. The CDR3 bases are TGTGCCAGCAGCTCCACTTACAGGGCGAGGGCCTACGAGCAGTACTTC. This gives the protein CASSSTYRARAYEQYF.

This clonotype turned up a few times. This chain joins TRBV29-1 and TRBJ2-1; TRBD2 might be the D (6 bases). The germline V gene encodes CDR1 SQVTM and CDR2 ANQGSEA. With 8 bases removed from V and 15 bases from J, the gap between germline ends came to 32 bases. The length of the CDR3 is 15 residues. CDR3 protein: CSSSISGPWRVYPFF. In nucleotides, the CDR3 is TGCAGCAGTTCGATAAGCGGGCCATGGAGGGTCTATCCGTTCTTC.

This clonotype was counted many times. The chain carries TRBV18 and TRBJ2-1; D may match TRBD1 or TRBD2 (5 bases each). Trimming shortened V by 6 bases and J by 6 bases, and 18 bases separated the two germline ends. The CDR3 totals 15 residues. Germline CDR1 and CDR2: KGHSH and LQKENI. The CDR3, as DNA: TGTGCCAGCTCTAAATACGGGACCGCGCGCAATGAGCAGTTCTTC. It specifies CASSKYGTARNEQFF.

This clonotype turned up a few times. CDR3 DNA: TGCAGCGTTGAAGATCCGCGAGGGAGTTCCTACAATGAGCAGTTCTTC. Its protein product is CSVEDPRGSSYNEQFF. The chain recombines TRBV29-1 with TRBJ2-1; the D gene is possibly TRBD2 (5 bases). The CDR3 runs to 16 residues. The V gene's germline CDR1 is SQVTM and CDR2 ANQGSEA. V lost 0 bases and J 1 base, leaving 13 bases between the germline ends.

This clonotype was found a few times. The rearrangement joins TRBV4-3 to TRBJ1-3; unclear D gene. Germline CDR1 reads LGHNA; CDR2 reads YSLEER. This CDR3 region has 12 residues. V was cut by 1 base and J by 11 bases, with 9 bases left in between. DNA for the CDR3: TGCGCCAGCAGCCAAGGTGGCACCGCCATATATTTT. Amino acids: CASSQGGTAIYF.

The sample holds many counts of this clonotype. The V and J genes are TRBV29-1 and TRBJ2-5, with TRBD1 identical over 8 bases. This CDR3 region has 13 residues. Per the germline V gene, CDR1 is SQVTM and CDR2 is ANQGSEA. Trimming took 4 bases from V and 5 from J; bases not matched to a gene: 6. The CDR3: CSVGQGYRETQYF. CDR3 nucleotides: TGCAGCGTTGGACAGGGGTATAGGGAGACCCAGTACTTC.

In its sample, this clonotype was seen a few times. The CDR3 does not end in the conserved phenylalanine or tryptophan, so this is likely a read error. The DNA is omitted, as the CDR3 cannot be located on it reliably, and the CDR3 follows TCRdb's listing. The chain recombines TRBV20-1 with TRBJ2-6. Both ends counted, the CDR3 spans 9 residues. Germline loops: CDR1 DFQATT, CDR2 SNEGSKA (reference sequence). Here the CDR3 reads CSARDVSYT.

This clonotype was observed at least ten times. The genes are TRBV29-1 and TRBJ2-1; 8 bases agree with TRBD2. V lost 7 bases and J lost 8; bases outside the gene matches: 16. This CDR3 is 15 amino acids long. Germline V CDR1 and CDR2: SQVTM, ANQGSEA. DNA of the CDR3: TGCAGCGGGGTATTTGGACTAGCTTCCGTCGATGAGCAGTTCTTC. Its translation is CSGVFGLASVDEQFF.

V and J are TRBV29-1 and TRBJ1-4; D unclear. The CDR3 spans 12 residues. Trimming stripped 4 bases from V and 7 bases from J, with 10 bases between. The germline V gene encodes CDR1 SQVTM and CDR2 ANQGSEA. The CDR3 DNA reads TGCAGCGTTGGCTTTCGGGGTGAAAAACTGTTTTTT. Translated: CSVGFRGEKLFF.

To note about this clonotype: As the CDR3 is not closed by the conserved phenylalanine or tryptophan, this likely results from a read error. The limits of the CDR3 on the DNA are not certain, so only TCRdb's listed CDR3 is given. V usage is TRBV4-1 and J usage is TRBJ2-4; the table names TRBD2, a call not compared with the DNA. Germline V gives CDR1 MGHRA, CDR2 YSYEKL. Counting both end residues, the CDR3 totals 13 amino acids. CDR3 sequence: CASSQDKPSGSHR.

This chain joins TRBV4-2 and TRBJ1-5, with D unclear. Deletions cut 3 bases from V and 9 bases from J, with 18 bases between. CDR1 is LGHNA and CDR2 is YNFKEQ in the germline V gene. This CDR3 is built from 15 residues. The CDR3 loop is CASSQELSGSVPQHF. The CDR3 DNA follows: TGTGCCAGCAGCCAGGAGCTTAGCGGGAGCGTGCCCCAGCATTTT.

By its share, this clonotype is medium-sized. This chain uses TRBV30 with TRBJ1-5; no definite D call. This CDR3 comprises 13 residues. Trimming took off 0 bases at V and 0 bases at J, with 3 bases between the two ends. Germline lookup yields CDR1 GTSNPN and CDR2 SVGIG (reference sequence). The CDR3 protein is CAWSVSSNQPQHF. The CDR3 nucleotides read TGTGCCTGGAGTGTGAGTAGCAATCAGCCCCAGCATTTT.

This clonotype occurred many times. The chain carries TRBV12-3 or TRBV12-4 and TRBJ2-1, with 11 bases that match TRBD2. The CDR3 totals 16 residues. Trimming cost V 2 bases and J 10 bases; bases outside gene matches: 10. The CDR3 nucleotides read TGTGCCAGCAGTTTAATGGTCCTAGCGGGAGGAGACGAGCAGTTCTTC. This encodes CASSLMVLAGGDEQFF.

The chain joins TRBV5-4 to TRBJ2-5, with 10 bases identical to TRBD2. CDR1 is SGHNT, CDR2 YYREEE, per germline (reference sequence). The CDR3 has 17 amino acids. V gave up 0 bases and J gave up 4 bases; unmatched junction bases: 9. The CDR3, as DNA: TGTGCCAGCAGCTTGGGGGGGACTAGCGTATCCGGAGAGACCCAGTACTTC. Translation: CASSLGGTSVSGETQYF. Full variable domain (outside the CDR3, taken from reference TRBV5-4 and TRBJ2-5): ETGVTQSPTHLIKTRGQQVTLRCSSQSGHNTVSWYQQALGQGPQFIFQYYREEENGRGNFPPRFSGLQFPNYSSELNVNALELDDSALYLCASSLGGTSVSGETQYFGPGTRLLVL.

The chain recombines TRBV29-1 with TRBJ1-2; no clear D. There are 12 residues in the CDR3. Germline V gene lookup returns CDR1 SQVTM and CDR2 ANQGSEA. V lost 1 base and J 6 bases, leaving 9 bases between the germline ends. The CDR3 sequence: CSVEGTPDGYTF. In DNA, the CDR3 is TGCAGCGTTGAAGGGACCCCTGATGGCTACACCTTC.

The chain uses TRBV30 and TRBJ2-5, with 7 bases lining up with TRBD2. The CDR3 is 13 amino acids. Per germline, CDR1 GTSNPN and CDR2 SVGIG (reference sequence). V lost 1 base, J lost 4 bases, and 3 bases stayed unmatched. CDR3 DNA: TGTGCCTGGAGTGCGGGAGGAAGAGAGACCCAGTACTTC. Amino acids: CAWSAGGRETQYF.

By sample share, this clonotype is medium-sized. The chain combines TRBV4-2 with TRBJ2-7; weak D call: TRBD2 (6 bases). Looked up from germline, CDR1 is LGHNA and CDR2 is YNFKEQ. The CDR3 has 15 amino acids. V was clipped by 0 bases and J by 2 bases, with 11 bases between them. CDR3 loop: CASSQERGGPYEQYF. The CDR3, as DNA: TGTGCCAGCAGCCAAGAACGCGGAGGGCCCTACGAGCAGTACTTC.

The V call is TRBV29-1, the J call TRBJ1-1, with 8 bases fitting TRBD1. V shed 6 bases, J shed 0 bases, and the junction held 6 bases outside the gene matches. CDR1 is SQVTM, CDR2 ANQGSEA, per germline. This CDR3 spans 14 amino acids. The CDR3, as DNA: TGCAGCGTCACAAACAGGGGGGTGAACACTGAAGCTTTCTTT. Translating it yields CSVTNRGVNTEAFF.

The chain links TRBV14 to TRBJ2-1; no clear D. Germline CDR1 and CDR2: SGHDN and FVKESK. This CDR3 has 14 amino acids. Between the trimmed V and J ends, which lost 1 base and 10 bases, there was a span of 14 bases. CDR3 sequence reads: CASSQGVAAGEQFF. CDR3 in DNA: TGTGCCAGCAGCCAAGGAGTCGCGGCCGGGGAGCAGTTCTTC.

The CDR3 spells CASSFRGANVLTF. As DNA, the CDR3 is TGTGCCAGCAGTTTCAGGGGGGCCAACGTCCTGACTTTC. The chain recombines TRBV12-3 or TRBV12-4 with TRBJ2-6; D is undetermined. Trimming removed 3 bases from V and 4 bases from J, with 4 bases in between. The CDR3 length is 13 residues.

This clonotype was seen repeatedly, ten times or more. The chain carries TRBV25-1 and TRBJ1-5; D gene ambiguous. The germline V and J ends were trimmed by 4 bases and 2 bases, with 12 bases remaining between them. Germline V gene lookup returns CDR1 MGHDK and CDR2 SYGVNS. CDR3 size: 15 residues. The CDR3: CASSGGGRGNQPQHF. CDR3 bases: TGTGCCAGCAGTGGGGGAGGGAGAGGCAATCAGCCCCAGCATTTT.

This clonotype was detected ten times or more. The V and J genes are TRBV29-1 and TRBJ1-5, with TRBD1 matching over 8 bases. Germline V gene data show CDR1 as SQVTM and CDR2 as ANQGSEA. This CDR3 is built from 15 residues. With V trimmed by 4 bases and J by 5 bases, 10 bases remained unmatched. The CDR3 DNA is TGCAGCGTTGTTGTATTCGGGACAGGCGATCAGCCCCAGCATTTT. It is translated as CSVVVFGTGDQPQHF.

Only a few counts were recorded for this clonotype. The genes are TRBV4-3 and TRBJ1-2, with D uncertain. Germline CDR1 and CDR2: LGHNA and YSLEER. V lost 0 bases and J 4 bases, leaving 18 bases between the germline ends. The CDR3 loop spans 17 amino acids. The CDR3 DNA is TGCGCCAGCAGCCAAGATATTGCCGCCCTTCGGCCCTATGGCTACACCTTC. As protein: CASSQDIAALRPYGYTF.

This clonotype was counted only a few times. The rearrangement joins TRBV18 to TRBJ1-2; D remains unclear. The germline V and J ends were trimmed by 2 bases and 2 bases, with 15 bases remaining between them. The CDR3 loop spans 16 amino acids. Germline V CDR1 and CDR2: KGHSH, LQKENI. The CDR3 here is CASSPAAARENYGYTF. CDR3 bases: TGTGCCAGCTCACCAGCTGCCGCTAGGGAGAACTATGGCTACACCTTC.

V usage is TRBV18 and J usage is TRBJ2-2; D might be TRBD1 (5 bases). The CDR3 totals 14 residues. Germline V CDR1 and CDR2: KGHSH, LQKENI. Trimming cost V 6 bases and J 6 bases, with 14 bases left between them. The CDR3 spells CASSHFDRAGELFF. The CDR3 nucleotides read TGTGCCAGCTCTCATTTCGACAGAGCCGGGGAGCTGTTTTTT.